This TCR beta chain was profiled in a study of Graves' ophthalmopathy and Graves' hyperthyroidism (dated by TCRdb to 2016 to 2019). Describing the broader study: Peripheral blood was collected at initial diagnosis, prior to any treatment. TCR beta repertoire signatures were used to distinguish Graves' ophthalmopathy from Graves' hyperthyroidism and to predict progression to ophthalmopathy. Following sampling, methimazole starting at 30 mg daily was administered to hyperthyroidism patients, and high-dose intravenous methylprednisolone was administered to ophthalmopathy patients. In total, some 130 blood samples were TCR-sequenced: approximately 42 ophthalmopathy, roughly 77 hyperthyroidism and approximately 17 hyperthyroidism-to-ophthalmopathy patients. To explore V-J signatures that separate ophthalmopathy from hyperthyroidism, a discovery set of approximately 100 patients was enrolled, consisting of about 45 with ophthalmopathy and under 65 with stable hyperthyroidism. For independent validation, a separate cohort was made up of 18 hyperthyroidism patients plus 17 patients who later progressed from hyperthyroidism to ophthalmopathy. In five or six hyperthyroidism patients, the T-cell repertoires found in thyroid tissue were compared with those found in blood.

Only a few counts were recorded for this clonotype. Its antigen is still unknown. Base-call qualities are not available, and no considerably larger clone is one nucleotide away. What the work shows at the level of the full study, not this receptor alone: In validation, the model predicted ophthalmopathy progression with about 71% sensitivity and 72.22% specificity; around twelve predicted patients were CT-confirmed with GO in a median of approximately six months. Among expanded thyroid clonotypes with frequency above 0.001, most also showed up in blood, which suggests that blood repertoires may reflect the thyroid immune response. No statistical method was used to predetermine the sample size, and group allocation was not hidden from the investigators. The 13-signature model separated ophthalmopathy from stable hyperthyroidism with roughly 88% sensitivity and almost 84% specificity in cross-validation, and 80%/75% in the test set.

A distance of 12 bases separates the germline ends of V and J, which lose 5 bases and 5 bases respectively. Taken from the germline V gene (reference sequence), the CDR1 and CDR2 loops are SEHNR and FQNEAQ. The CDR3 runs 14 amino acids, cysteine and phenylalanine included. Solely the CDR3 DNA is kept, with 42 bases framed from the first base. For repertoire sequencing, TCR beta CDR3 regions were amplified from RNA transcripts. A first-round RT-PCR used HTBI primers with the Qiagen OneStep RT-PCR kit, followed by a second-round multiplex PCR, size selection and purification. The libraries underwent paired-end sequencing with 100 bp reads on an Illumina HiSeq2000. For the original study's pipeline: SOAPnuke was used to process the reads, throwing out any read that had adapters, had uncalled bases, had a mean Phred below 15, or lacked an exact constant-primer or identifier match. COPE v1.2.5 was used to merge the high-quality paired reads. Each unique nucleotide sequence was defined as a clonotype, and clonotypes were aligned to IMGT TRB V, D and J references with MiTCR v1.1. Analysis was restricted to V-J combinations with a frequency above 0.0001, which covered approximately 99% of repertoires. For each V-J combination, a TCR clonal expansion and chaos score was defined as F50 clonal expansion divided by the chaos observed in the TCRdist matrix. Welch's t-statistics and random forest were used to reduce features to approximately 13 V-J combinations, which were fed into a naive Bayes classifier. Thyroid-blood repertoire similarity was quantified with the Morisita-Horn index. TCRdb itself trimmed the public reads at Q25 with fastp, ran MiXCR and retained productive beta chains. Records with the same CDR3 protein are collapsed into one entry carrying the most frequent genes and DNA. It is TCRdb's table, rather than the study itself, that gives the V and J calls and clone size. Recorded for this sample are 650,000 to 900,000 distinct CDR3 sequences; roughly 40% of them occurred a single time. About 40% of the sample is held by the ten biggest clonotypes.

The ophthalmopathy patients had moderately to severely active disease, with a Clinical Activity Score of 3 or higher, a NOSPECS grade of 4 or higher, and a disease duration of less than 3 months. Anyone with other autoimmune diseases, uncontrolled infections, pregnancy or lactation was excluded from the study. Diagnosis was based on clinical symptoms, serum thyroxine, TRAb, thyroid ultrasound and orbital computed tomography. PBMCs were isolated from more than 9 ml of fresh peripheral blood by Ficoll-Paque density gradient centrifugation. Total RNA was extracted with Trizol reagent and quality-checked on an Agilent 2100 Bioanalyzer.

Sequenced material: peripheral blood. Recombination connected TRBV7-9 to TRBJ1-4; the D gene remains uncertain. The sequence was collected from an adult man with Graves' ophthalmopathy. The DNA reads TGTGCCAGCAGCCCCTGGGGTACCAATGAAAAACTGTTTTTT. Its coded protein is CASSPWGTNEKLFF.